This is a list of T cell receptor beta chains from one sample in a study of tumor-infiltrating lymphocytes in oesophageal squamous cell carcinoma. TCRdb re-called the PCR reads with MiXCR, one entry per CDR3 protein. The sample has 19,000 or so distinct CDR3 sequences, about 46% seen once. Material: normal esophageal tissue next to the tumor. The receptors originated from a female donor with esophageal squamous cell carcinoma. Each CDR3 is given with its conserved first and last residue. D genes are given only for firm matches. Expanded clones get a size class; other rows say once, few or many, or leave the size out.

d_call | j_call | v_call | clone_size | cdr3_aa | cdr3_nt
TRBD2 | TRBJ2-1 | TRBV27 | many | CASSRAGEEQFF | TGTGCCAGCAGTCGAGCGGGGGAGGAGCAGTTCTTC
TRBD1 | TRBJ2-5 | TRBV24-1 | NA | CATSDPGTEGTQYF | TGTGCCACCAGTGATCCTGGGACAGAGGGGACCCAGTACTTC
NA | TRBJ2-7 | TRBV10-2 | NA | CASSIQGGYEQYF | TGCGCCAGCAGTATCCAGGGAGGTTACGAGCAGTACTTC
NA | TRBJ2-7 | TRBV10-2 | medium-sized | CASSQRGYEQYF | TGCGCCAGCTCTCAGCGTGGCTACGAGCAGTACTTC
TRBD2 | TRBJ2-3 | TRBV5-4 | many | CASSSRLAGVGTQYF | TGTGCCAGCAGCTCGAGGCTAGCGGGAGTGGGTACGCAGTATTTT
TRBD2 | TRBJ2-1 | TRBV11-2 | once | CASSFLAGGIINEQFF | TGTGCCAGCAGCTTTTTAGCGGGAGGGATCATCAATGAGCAGTTCTTC
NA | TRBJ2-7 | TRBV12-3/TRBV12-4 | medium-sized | CASSPDTFRDEQYF | TGTGCCAGCAGTCCTGACACGTTCCGAGACGAGCAGTACTTC
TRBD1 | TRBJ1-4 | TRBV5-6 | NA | CASRRNAGQGSSGVFF | TGTGCCAGCAGGAGGAATGCGGGACAGGGGTCATCAGGGGTGTTTTTT
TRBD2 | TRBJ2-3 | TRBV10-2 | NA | CASSTGHSGSGTDTQYF | TGCGCCAGCAGTACGGGGCATAGCGGGAGTGGCACAGATACGCAGTATTTT
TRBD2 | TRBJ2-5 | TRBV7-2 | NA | CASSLVRGGRARTQYF | TGTGCCAGCAGCTTAGTTCGGGGGGGCCGGGCGAGGACCCAGTACTTC
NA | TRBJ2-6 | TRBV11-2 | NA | CASSLSSGANVLTF | TGTGCCAGCAGCTTATCCTCTGGGGCCAACGTCCTGACTTTC
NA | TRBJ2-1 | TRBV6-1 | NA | CASSVVTSSYNEQFF | TGTGCCAGCAGTGTCGTCACGAGCTCCTACAATGAGCAGTTCTTC
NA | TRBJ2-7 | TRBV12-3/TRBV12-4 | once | CASRYAEQYF | TGTGCCAGCCGTTACGCCGAGCAGTACTTC
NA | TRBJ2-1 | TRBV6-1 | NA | CASSVEGTNSAGELYF | TGTGCCAGCAGTGTTGAGGGTACTAATTCTGCCGGGGAGCTGTACTTC
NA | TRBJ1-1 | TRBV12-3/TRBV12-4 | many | CASILFEQGSGDTEAFF | TGTGCCAGCATCCTTTTCGAACAGGGTAGCGGGGACACTGAAGCTTTCTTT
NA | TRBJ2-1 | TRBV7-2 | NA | CASSLVGGSFNEQFF | TGTGCCAGCAGCTTAGTGGGCGGGTCCTTTAATGAGCAGTTCTTC
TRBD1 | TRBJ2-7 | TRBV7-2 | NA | CASSLVAGGAGYEQYF | TGTGCCAGCAGCTTAGTGGCAGGGGGCGCTGGGTACGAGCAGTACTTC
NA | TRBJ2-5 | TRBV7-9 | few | CASSPSALALIPQSPFF | TGTGCCAGCAGCCCATCGGCGCTAGCCCTCATCCCTCAGTCCCCGTTCTTC
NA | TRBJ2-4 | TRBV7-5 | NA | CISVPEAKQRDVGTYEQYF | NA
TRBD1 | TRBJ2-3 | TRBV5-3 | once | CASSSGTGTDTQYF | TGTGCCAGCAGCTCCGGGACAGGGACAGATACGCAGTATTTT
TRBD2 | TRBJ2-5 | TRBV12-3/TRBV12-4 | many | CASSATSEGNQETQYF | TGTGCCAGCAGCGCGACTAGCGAGGGCAACCAAGAGACCCAGTACTTC
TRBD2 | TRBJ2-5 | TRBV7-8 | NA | CASSLRTSGNQETQYF | TGTGCCAGCAGCCTTCGGACTAGCGGAAACCAAGAGACCCAGTACTTC
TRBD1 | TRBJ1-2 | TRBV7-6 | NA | CVSIGDSDYYGYTF | TGTGTCAGCATAGGGGACAGCGACTACTATGGCTACACCTTC
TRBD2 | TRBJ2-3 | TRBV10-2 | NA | CASRVVAGTTMSSSF | TGCGCCAGCCGCGTAGTAGCGGGCACTACAATGAGCAGTTCTTTC
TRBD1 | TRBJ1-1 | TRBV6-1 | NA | CASSGRRQGAGNTEAFF | TGTGCCAGCAGTGGACGACGGCAGGGGGCAGGGAACACTGAAGCTTTCTTT
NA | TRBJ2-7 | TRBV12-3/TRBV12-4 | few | CASSKGPYEQYF | TGTGCCAGCAGCAAAGGGCCCTACGAGCAGTACTTC
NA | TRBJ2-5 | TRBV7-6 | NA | CASSLGGGGETQYF | TGTGCCAGCAGCCTAGGAGGGGGAGGAGAGACCCAGTACTTC
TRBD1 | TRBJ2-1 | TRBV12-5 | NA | CASGLLQGVNEQFF | TGTGCTAGTGGTTTGTTACAGGGGGTGAATGAGCAGTTCTTC
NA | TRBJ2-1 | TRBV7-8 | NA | CASRSRDGDSPLHF | TGTGCCAGCAGGTCCCGGGACGGCGATTCACCCCTCCACTTC
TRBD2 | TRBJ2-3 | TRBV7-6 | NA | CASSLGRTSGTSTDTQYF | TGTGCCAGCAGCTTAGGGAGGACTAGCGGGACTAGCACAGATACGCAGTATTTT
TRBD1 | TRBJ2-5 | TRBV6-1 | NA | CASSESAGTGYPEQYF | TGTGCCAGCAGTGAAAGTGCGGGGACAGGGTATCCTGAGCAGTACTTC
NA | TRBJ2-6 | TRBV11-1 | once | CASSSTRAGANVLTF | TGTGCCAGCAGCTCCACCAGGGCTGGGGCCAACGTCCTGACTTTC
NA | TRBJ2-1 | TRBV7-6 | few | CASSSLAYSRSSYNEQFF | TGTGCCAGCAGCTCGCTAGCTTATAGCAGAAGCTCCTACAATGAGCAGTTCTTC
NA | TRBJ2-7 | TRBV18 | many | CASSRIRNRVNEQYF | TGTGCCAGCTCGCGCATTCGGAACAGGGTAAACGAGCAGTACTTC
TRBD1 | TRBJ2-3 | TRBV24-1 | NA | CATSDLGQGSADTQYF | TGTGCCACCAGTGATTTGGGACAGGGTAGCGCAGATACGCAGTATTTT
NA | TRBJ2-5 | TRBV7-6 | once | CASGVIRHWANEQYF | TGTGCCAGCGGTGTAATAAGGCACTGGGCCAATGAGCAGTACTTC
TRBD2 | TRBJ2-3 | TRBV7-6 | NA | CASSKTSGGARDTDTQYF | TGTGCCAGCAGCAAGACTAGCGGGGGGGCTCGGGACACAGATACGCAGTATTTT
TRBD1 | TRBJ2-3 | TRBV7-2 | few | CASSARQGRSTDTQYF | TGTGCCAGCAGCGCTAGACAGGGTCGGAGCACAGATACGCAGTATTTT
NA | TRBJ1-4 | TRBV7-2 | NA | CASSSNMVENEKLFF | TGTGCCAGCAGCTCGAACATGGTGGAAAATGAAAAACTGTTTTTT
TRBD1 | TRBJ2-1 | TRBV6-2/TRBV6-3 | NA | CASSYERQGNEQFF | TGTGCCAGCAGTTACGAGAGACAGGGCAATGAGCAGTTCTTC
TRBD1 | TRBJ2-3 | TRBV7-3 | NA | CASSPTGTGRTYTQYF | TGTGCCAGCAGCCCAACCGGGACAGGGCGCACATATACGCAGTATTTT
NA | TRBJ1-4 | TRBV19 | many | CASSIYGGGNPTNEKLFF | TGTGCCAGTAGTATATATGGGGGCGGAAATCCAACTAATGAAAAACTGTTTTTT
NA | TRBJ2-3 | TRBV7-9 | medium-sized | CASSPGQGQTDTQYF | TGTGCCAGCAGCCCAGGGCAGGGTCAGACAGATACGCAGTATTTT
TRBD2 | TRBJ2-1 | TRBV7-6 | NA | CASRAGTSGSYNEQFF | TGTGCCAGCAGAGCTGGGACTAGCGGGAGTTACAATGAGCAGTTCTTC
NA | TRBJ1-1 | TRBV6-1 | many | CASRENRVSRKAFF | TGTGCCAGCAGGGAAAACAGGGTTAGCCGGAAAGCTTTCTTT
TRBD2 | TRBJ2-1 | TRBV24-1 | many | CATSDSRSGGAVTYEQFF | TGTGCCACCAGTGATTCCCGGTCGGGGGGGGCGGTCACGTATGAGCAGTTCTTC
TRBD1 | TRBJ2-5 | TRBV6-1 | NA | CASGRYAGTGGRETQYF | TGTGCCAGCGGACGATATGCCGGGACAGGGGGGAGAGAGACCCAGTACTTC
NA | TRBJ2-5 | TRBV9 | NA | CASSVGARTSSYNEQYF | TGTGCCAGCAGCGTAGGTGCGCGGACAAGCTCCTACAATGAGCAGTACTTC
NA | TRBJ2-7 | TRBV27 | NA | CASQGDKNEQYF | TGTGCCAGCCAGGGAGATAAGAACGAGCAGTACTTC
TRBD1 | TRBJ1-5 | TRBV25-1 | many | CASSEEDSDREDSNQPQHF | TGTGCCAGCAGTGAGGAAGATTCCGACAGGGAAGATAGCAATCAGCCCCAGCATTTT
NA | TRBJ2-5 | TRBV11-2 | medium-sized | CASSFGDSLETQYF | TGTGCCAGCAGCTTTGGGGACTCGCTGGAGACCCAGTACTTC
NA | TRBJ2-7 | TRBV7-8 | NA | CASRPTQGLYEQYF | TGTGCCAGCAGGCCAACACAGGGACTCTACGAGCAGTACTTC
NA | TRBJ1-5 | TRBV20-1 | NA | CSARGQVSNQPQHF | TGCAGTGCTAGAGGACAGGTTAGCAATCAGCCCCAGCATTTT
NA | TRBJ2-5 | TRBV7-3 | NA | CASSFQGGGGETQYF | TGTGCCAGCAGCTTTCAGGGAGGCGGAGGGGAGACCCAGTACTTC